One T cell receptor (beta chain) is described in this entry. Its recognized antigen is unknown. It has no much larger one-base neighbor in the sample; base qualities were not kept. TCR CDR3 regions were amplified from genomic DNA by multiplex PCR using the deep immunoSEQ assay. Extracted genomic DNA from each cell subset was distributed evenly across all wells of several immunoSEQ 96-well plates, and each plate was treated as a replicate. Each replicate PCR for sorted subsets received approximately 220 ng genomic DNA, equal to about 30,000 T cell genomes. Purified libraries were quantified with a Qubit 3.0 fluorometer, sized on a Bioanalyzer 2100, and re-quantified with the KAPA Library Quantification kit. Each immunoSEQ 96-well plate was sequenced on its own single-read 150-cycle Illumina NextSeq 550 flow cell. The paper's processing steps were these. Because the immunoSEQ output held only junctional sequences and lacked quality scores, the filtering could not match the filtering applied to full-length reads. Sequences were annotated with PyIR, a Python wrapper for IgBLAST v1.9, using IMGT germline references to assign V/J genes and CDR3. Reads were removed for weak V/J assignments (E-value above 1e-6), missing CDR3, stop codons, out-of-frame junctions, or ambiguous translated residues. V3J clonotypes were defined by identical inferred V gene, J gene, and CDR3 amino acid sequence. To compute the percentage overlap between repertoires, the number of shared unique clonotypes was divided by the size of the smaller repertoire. Richness of each repertoire was evaluated using RTK rarefaction, the Chao1 estimator, and Recon v2.1 estimates of unobserved clonotypes. For all TCRbeta clonotypes obtained by the gDNA method from a handful of donors, generation probabilities were computed with OLGA. TCRdb holds this immuneACCESS table with in-frame rearrangements only. Some clones are missing; in checked studies, unresolved V genes explain under half, and the rest has no known cause. The V and J calls and clone size come from that table; D and trimming were worked out from the DNA. Counted in this sample were some 200,000 clones; just over 65% of them appeared once. Together, the top ten hold approximately 12% of the sample.

V and J lose 6 bases and 0 bases, and a span of 6 bases separates them. Reading the germline V gene gives CDR1 SQVTM and CDR2 ANQGSEA. Counted from cysteine to phenylalanine, this CDR3 has 12 amino acids. Of all the DNA, just the CDR3 is kept, 36 bases in frame from base 1. Donors were healthy HIV-negative adults with no recently reported acute infections or vaccinations. Only Caucasian adults living in Nashville, Tennessee, USA were represented among the donors. CD4+ T cells were enriched by magnetic negative selection, after which naive cells were positively selected on CD45RA and the negative fraction was taken as the memory subset. Blood was obtained by leukapheresis, after which PBMCs were separated by Ficoll-Histopaque density gradient centrifugation and cryopreserved in liquid nitrogen vapor phase. Purity and quantity of every magnetically sorted T cell population were checked by analytical flow cytometry. Genomic DNA was isolated from each sorted fraction and quantified by UV absorbance on a Nanodrop 2000c.

The sample is drawn from a study of shared clonotypes between healthy human individuals (dated by TCRdb to the early 2020s). Concerning the study at large: A few men and two women, aged 18 to 49 years, made up the cohort. Per donor, three plates each were used for CD4 naive and CD4 memory, two for CD8 naive, and one for CD8 memory. To estimate repertoire size and how much clonotype sharing occurs between individuals, the study deeply sequenced the blood TCR repertoires of 5 or 6 healthy adults. Different laboratories and diverse techniques were used to prepare libraries and sequence TCR repertoires, to increase sequencing depth and limit assay-specific biases. Leukapheresis yielded between about 0.9 and 9 billion PBMCs per donor. On the study overall, not on this receptor specifically: Compared with non-shared clonotypes, clonotypes shared by all four sorted-subset donors had higher generation probabilities. When a few donors were compared, the shared fraction of clonotypes was about 5.4% for naive CD4, 3.5% to 4% for naive CD8, 2.3% for memory CD4, and 0.4% for memory CD8. Because the study included a small number of donors, the genetic and exposure-history diversity represented was limited. Incomplete sequencing was indicated by rarefaction of sorted-subset datasets, despite the large sequencing depth. Estimated clonotype richness was generally larger for naive than for memory subsets. Pairwise subsampling indicated that sequencing depth was expected to affect the degree of clonotype sharing among donors. Only blood was sampled, and tissue TCR repertoires likely differ from those in blood.

The sequence links TRBV29-1 to TRBJ1-3, with the D gene too uncertain to name. Sequenced material: memory CD4+ T cells sorted from blood. The cell subset or site tag for this specimen amounts to: CD45RA-negative fraction. The clonotype originates from a man aged 25-45 years in good health. CDR3 protein: CSVVSSGNTIYF. The DNA is as follows: TGCAGCGTGGTATCCTCTGGAAACACCATATATTTT.